These T cell receptor beta chains were read from a single sample in a study of blood T cell repertoires in COVID-19. Data came from immunoSEQ multiplex PCR; TCRdb stores just in-frame clones and leaves some out. The data show about 70,000 clones, with roughly 86% seen just once and approximately 12% held by the top ten. The sequenced material came from peripheral blood. The receptors shown here come from a human donor in a cohort sampled during active COVID-19. The CDR3 runs from the conserved cysteine through the conserved F or W. D genes are given only for firm matches. Size is omitted from some rows. Given values are once, few, many or a class for expanded clones.

j_call | d_call | clone_size | v_call | cdr3_nt | cdr3_aa
TRBJ1-3 | - | - | TRBV19 | TGTGCCAGTAGTATGGAGGTCTACGGAAACACCATATATTTT | CASSMEVYGNTIYF
TRBJ2-7 | - | - | TRBV10-3 | TGTGCCATCAGCCAGAGAGCGGAATCCTACGAGCAGTACTTC | CAISQRAESYEQYF
TRBJ2-1 | TRBD1 | - | TRBV6-4 | TGTGCCAGCAGTGCGTACGGGACAGGGGTATTTGATGAGCAGTTCTTC | CASSAYGTGVFDEQFF
TRBJ2-3 | - | - | TRBV6-1 | TGTGCCAGCAGTGAAATGCCTAGTTCGTTCGGGGATACGCAGTATTTT | CASSEMPSSFGDTQYF
TRBJ2-7 | - | once | TRBV7-9 | TGTGCCAGCAGCGGACAGCTGCACGAGCAGTACTTC | CASSGQLHEQYF
TRBJ1-5 | - | - | TRBV4-3 | TGCGCCAGCAGCCAAAATGGGGGGGGTCAGCCCCAGCATTTT | CASSQNGGGQPQHF
TRBJ2-7 | - | - | TRBV11-2 | TGTGCCAGCAGCTTAATTGACAGCATCGAGCAGTACTTC | CASSLIDSIEQYF
TRBJ1-1 | - | - | TRBV7-2 | TGTGCCAGCAGCTTAGCGAGCCGCGTCACTGAAGCTTTCTTT | CASSLASRVTEAFF
TRBJ2-2 | TRBD1 | - | TRBV7-3 | TGTGCCAGCAGCCTAAGGGGACAGGGGTTAGCCGGGGAGCTGTTTTTT | CASSLRGQGLAGELFF
TRBJ2-3 | - | - | TRBV6-5 | TGTGCCAGCAGTTACTCCCTAGACACAGATACGCAGTATTTT | CASSYSLDTDTQYF
TRBJ1-1 | TRBD1 | - | TRBV15 | TGTGCCACCAGCAGGAACAGGGGGTCAAACACTGAAGCTTTCTTT | CATSRNRGSNTEAFF
TRBJ2-6 | - | - | TRBV27 | TGTGCCAGCAGTTTATACGGTGACTCTGGGGCCAACGTCCTGACTTTC | CASSLYGDSGANVLTF
TRBJ1-2 | TRBD1 | - | TRBV6-6 | TGTGCCAGCAGTCGCGAACGGACAGGGGGAATTTATGGCTACACCTTC | CASSRERTGGIYGYTF
TRBJ2-3 | TRBD2 | - | TRBV6-4 | TGTGCTTCAAGCGGGGGAGACACAGATACGCAGTATTTT | CASSGGDTDTQYF
TRBJ1-1 | - | - | TRBV24-1 | TGTGCCACCAGTGATTTGCGAGGAGGAGCTTTCTTT | CATSDLRGGAFF
TRBJ2-7 | TRBD1 | - | TRBV6-5 | TGTGCCAGCAGTTTACAGTGGACAGGGGCCTACGAGCAGTACTTC | CASSLQWTGAYEQYF
TRBJ1-6 | TRBD1 | once | TRBV7-3 | TGTGCCAGCAGCCCCGGGACAGGGTCGTCACCCCTCCACTTT | CASSPGTGSSPLHF
TRBJ2-3 | - | - | TRBV6-2/TRBV6-3 | TGTGCCAGCAGTTACCCGAACCTTGTAGGACACCAAACCGACATCACAGATACGCAGTATTTT | CASSYPNLVGHQTDITDTQYF
TRBJ2-7 | TRBD1 | - | TRBV6-6 | TGTGCCAGCAGTTACTCCGGGACAGGGGAAGGAGGCGAGCAGTACTTC | CASSYSGTGEGGEQYF
TRBJ2-1 | - | once | TRBV19 | TGTGCCAGTAGTACCAAATCTAGCCTCGCCTACAATGAGCAGTTCTTC | CASSTKSSLAYNEQFF
TRBJ2-5 | TRBD1 | - | TRBV7-9 | TGTGCCAGCAGCTCGTTGACAGGGGATACAGAGACCCAGTACTTC | CASSSLTGDTETQYF
TRBJ1-5 | - | - | TRBV11-2 | TGTGCCAGCAGCTTAGCCCCCGCGGGTCCCCAGCATTTT | CASSLAPAGPQHF
TRBJ1-5 | TRBD1 | - | TRBV18 | TGTGCCAGCTCACCACTACAGGGGGATCAGCCCCAGCATTTT | CASSPLQGDQPQHF
TRBJ2-5 | TRBD2 | - | TRBV9 | TGTGCCAGCAGCGTAGGTCTTATGGGAAGAGCGGGGGACTACCAAGAGACCCAGTACTTC | CASSVGLMGRAGDYQETQYF
TRBJ2-5 | - | - | TRBV6-2/TRBV6-3 | TGTGCCAGCAGTTACTCCCCTCAGACCCAGTACTTC | CASSYSPQTQYF
TRBJ1-3 | - | - | TRBV9 | TGTGCCAGCAGCGTTGGGGGGGACGGAAACACCATATATTTT | CASSVGGDGNTIYF
TRBJ1-1 | - | - | TRBV24-1 | TGTGCCACCAGTGGCCCGGGGACTGAAGCTTTCTTT | CATSGPGTEAFF
TRBJ2-6 | TRBD1 | once | TRBV29-1 | TGCAGCGTTGAAGTCAGGGGGTGGTCCTCTGGGGCCAACGTCCTGACTTTC | CSVEVRGWSSGANVLTF
TRBJ1-1 | - | - | TRBV7-9 | TGTGCCAGCAGCTTGGCCGTGGGGGGGTACACTGAAGCTTTCTTT | CASSLAVGGYTEAFF
TRBJ1-2 | - | - | TRBV5-5 | TGTGCCAGCAGCTTAGGCGGAGGTGCTAACTATGGCTACACCTTC | CASSLGGGANYGYTF
TRBJ1-6 | TRBD1 | - | TRBV11-2 | TGTGCCAGCAGCCATGACGGACAGGGCGGTTATTCACCCCTCCACTTT | CASSHDGQGGYSPLHF
TRBJ2-1 | TRBD1 | - | TRBV15 | TGTGCCACCAGCCCGTCGACAGGGGGCCCCTACAATGAGCAGTTCTTC | CATSPSTGGPYNEQFF
TRBJ2-1 | TRBD1 | - | TRBV15 | TGTGCCACCAGCAGAGTTCCGGGACAGGGTCTGGATGAGCAGTTCTTC | CATSRVPGQGLDEQFF
TRBJ1-2 | TRBD1 | - | TRBV6-5 | TGTGCCAGCAGTTACTCCGTCACAGGGGGGAACTATGGCTACACCTTC | CASSYSVTGGNYGYTF
TRBJ1-4 | - | few | TRBV5-4 | TGTGCCACACGGAGGGGCCTCGATGAAAAACTGTTTTTT | CATRRGLDEKLFF
TRBJ2-7 | - | once | TRBV27 | TGTGCCAGCAGTTCCATGAATGAGGACATAAATTACGAGCAGTACTTC | CASSSMNEDINYEQYF
TRBJ2-2 | - | - | TRBV6-5 | TGTGTCAGCAGGCTAGTCTCCACCGGGGAGCTGTTTTTT | CVSRLVSTGELFF
TRBJ1-3 | - | - | TRBV9 | TGTGCCAGCAGCGTAGGCGGAGGAAACACCATATATTTT | CASSVGGGNTIYF
TRBJ2-7 | TRBD2 | - | TRBV9 | TGTGCCAGCAGCCCCTTAGAGCATAGCGGGGGGACCTTCGACTACGAGCAGTACTTC | CASSPLEHSGGTFDYEQYF
TRBJ2-5 | TRBD1 | - | TRBV5-1 | TGCGCCAGCAGCCCCGGACAGGGGGCGAGTCCCCAAGAGACCCAGTACTTC | CASSPGQGASPQETQYF
TRBJ2-7 | - | - | TRBV11-2 | TGTGCCAGCAGCTTAGGGGGCAGGGGCCCCTACGAGCAGTACTTC | CASSLGGRGPYEQYF
TRBJ2-3 | TRBD1 | - | TRBV20-1 | TGCAGTGCTAGTCGTACAGGGGAGCTCACAGATACGCAGTATTTT | CSASRTGELTDTQYF
TRBJ1-1 | - | - | TRBV3-1/TRBV3-2 | TGTGCCAGCAGCCTCGGCGGCGGCACTGAAGCTTTCTTT | CASSLGGGTEAFF
TRBJ2-7 | - | few | TRBV5-6 | TGTGCCAGCAGCCCAGACAAGACCTACGAGCAGTACTTC | CASSPDKTYEQYF
TRBJ2-7 | - | few | TRBV12-5 | TGTGCTAGTGGTTTTTCCGATGCGGGTCGTCCATACGAGCAGTACTTC | CASGFSDAGRPYEQYF
TRBJ2-4 | TRBD2 | - | TRBV7-9 | TGTGCCAGCAGCTTAGGGCTAGCGGGGATCCAGTACTTC | CASSLGLAGIQYF
TRBJ1-1 | TRBD1 | - | TRBV18 | TGTGCCAGCTCCCCACAGGGGGACACTGAAGCTTTCTTT | CASSPQGDTEAFF
TRBJ2-3 | - | few | TRBV9 | TGTGCCAGCAGCTATCGGGTCCTAGATACGCAGTATTTT | CASSYRVLDTQYF
TRBJ2-3 | TRBD1 | once | TRBV19 | TGTGCCAGTAGTATAGATATACGGACAGGTAGCACAGATACGCAGTATTTT | CASSIDIRTGSTDTQYF
TRBJ1-6 | - | - | TRBV25-1 | TGTGCCAGCAGTGACACAGGGAATCGGGGTCCGAATTCACCCCTCCACTTT | CASSDTGNRGPNSPLHF